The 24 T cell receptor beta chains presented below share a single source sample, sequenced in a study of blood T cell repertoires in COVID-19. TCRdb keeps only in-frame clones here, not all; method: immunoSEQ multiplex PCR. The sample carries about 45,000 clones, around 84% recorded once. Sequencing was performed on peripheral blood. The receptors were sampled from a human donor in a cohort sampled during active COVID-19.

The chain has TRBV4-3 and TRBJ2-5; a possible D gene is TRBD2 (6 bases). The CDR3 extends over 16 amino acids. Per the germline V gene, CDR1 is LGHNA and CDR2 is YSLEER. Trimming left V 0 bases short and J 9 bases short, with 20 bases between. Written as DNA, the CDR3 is TGCGCCAGCAGCCAAGATGATGTGGGGGGTTGGGGGGCCCAGTACTTC. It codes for CASSQDDVGGWGAQYF.

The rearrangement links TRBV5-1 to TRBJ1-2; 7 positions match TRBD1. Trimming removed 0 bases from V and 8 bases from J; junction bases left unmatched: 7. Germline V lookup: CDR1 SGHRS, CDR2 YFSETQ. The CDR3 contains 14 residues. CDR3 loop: CASSLGQGLGGYTF. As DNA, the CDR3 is TGCGCCAGCAGCTTGGGACAGGGCCTTGGGGGCTACACCTTC.

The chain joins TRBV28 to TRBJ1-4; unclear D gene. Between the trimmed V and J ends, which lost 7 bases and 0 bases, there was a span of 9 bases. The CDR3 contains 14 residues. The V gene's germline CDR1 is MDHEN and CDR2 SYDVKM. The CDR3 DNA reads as TGTGCCAGCACCCGCGGGGCAACTAATGAAAAACTGTTTTTT. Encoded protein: CASTRGATNEKLFF.

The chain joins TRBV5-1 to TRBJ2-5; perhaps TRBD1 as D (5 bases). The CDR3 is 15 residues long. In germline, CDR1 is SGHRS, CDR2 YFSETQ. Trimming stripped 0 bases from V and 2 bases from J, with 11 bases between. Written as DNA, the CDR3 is TGCGCCAGCAGCTTGGGTGGGGCAGCGCAAGAGACCCAGTACTTC. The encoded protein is CASSLGGAAQETQYF.

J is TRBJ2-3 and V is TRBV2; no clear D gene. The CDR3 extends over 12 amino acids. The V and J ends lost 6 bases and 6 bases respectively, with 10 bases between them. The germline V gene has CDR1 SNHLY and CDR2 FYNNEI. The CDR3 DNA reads TGTGCCAGCAGCCAGACTCCCGATACGCAGTATTTT. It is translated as CASSQTPDTQYF. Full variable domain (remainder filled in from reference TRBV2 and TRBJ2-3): EPEVTQTPSHQVTQMGQEVILRCVPISNHLYFYWYRQILGQKVEFLVSFYNNEISEKSEIFDDQFSVERPDGSNFTLKIRSTKLEDSAMYFCASSQTPDTQYFGPGTRLTVL.

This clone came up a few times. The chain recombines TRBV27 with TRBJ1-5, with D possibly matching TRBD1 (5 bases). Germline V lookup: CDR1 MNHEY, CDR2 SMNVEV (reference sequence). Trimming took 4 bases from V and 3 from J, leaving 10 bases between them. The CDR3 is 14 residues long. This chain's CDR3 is CASSSGDFNQPQHF. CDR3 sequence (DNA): TGTGCCAGCAGTTCCGGGGACTTCAATCAGCCCCAGCATTTT.

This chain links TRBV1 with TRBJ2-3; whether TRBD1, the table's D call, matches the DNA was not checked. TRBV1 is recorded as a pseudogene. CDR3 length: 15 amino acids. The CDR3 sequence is CTSSQKGQGADTQYF. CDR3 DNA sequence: TGCACCAGCAGCCAGAAGGGACAGGGGGCAGATACGCAGTATTTT.

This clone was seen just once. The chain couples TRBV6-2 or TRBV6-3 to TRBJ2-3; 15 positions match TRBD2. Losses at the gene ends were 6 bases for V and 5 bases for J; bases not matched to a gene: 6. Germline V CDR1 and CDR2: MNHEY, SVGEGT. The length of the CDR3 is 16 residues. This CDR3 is CASSRGLAGGRDTQYF. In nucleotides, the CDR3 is TGTGCCAGCAGCCGCGGACTAGCGGGGGGGAGAGATACGCAGTATTTT.

The CDR3 loop reads CASSLDPSSYEQYF. The DNA of the CDR3 is TGTGCCAGCAGCTTAGATCCCTCTTCCTACGAGCAGTACTTC. The chain uses TRBV11-2 and TRBJ2-7; D is unclear. Germline assignment: CDR1 SGHAT and CDR2 FQNNGV. V lost 0 bases and J 1 base, leaving 7 bases between the germline ends. The CDR3 runs to 14 residues.

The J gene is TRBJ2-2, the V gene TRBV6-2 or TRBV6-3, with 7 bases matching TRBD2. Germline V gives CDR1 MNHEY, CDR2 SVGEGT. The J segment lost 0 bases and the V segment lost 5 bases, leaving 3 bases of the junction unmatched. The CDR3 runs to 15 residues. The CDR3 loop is CASSTSVPNTGELFF. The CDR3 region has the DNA TGTGCCAGCAGTACTAGCGTGCCGAACACCGGGGAGCTGTTTTTT.

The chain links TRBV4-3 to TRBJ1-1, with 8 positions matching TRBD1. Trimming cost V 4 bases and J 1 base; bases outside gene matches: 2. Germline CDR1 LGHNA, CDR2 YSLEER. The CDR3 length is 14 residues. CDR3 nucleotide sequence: TGCGCCAGCAGCCTCGGACAGGGGAACACTGAAGCTTTCTTT. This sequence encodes CASSLGQGNTEAFF.

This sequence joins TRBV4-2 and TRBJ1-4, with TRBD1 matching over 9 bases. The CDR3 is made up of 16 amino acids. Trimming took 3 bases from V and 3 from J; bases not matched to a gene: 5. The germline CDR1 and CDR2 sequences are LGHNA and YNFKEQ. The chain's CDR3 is CASSHRDREPNEKLFF. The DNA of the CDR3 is TGTGCCAGCAGCCACCGGGACAGGGAACCTAATGAAAAACTGTTTTTT.

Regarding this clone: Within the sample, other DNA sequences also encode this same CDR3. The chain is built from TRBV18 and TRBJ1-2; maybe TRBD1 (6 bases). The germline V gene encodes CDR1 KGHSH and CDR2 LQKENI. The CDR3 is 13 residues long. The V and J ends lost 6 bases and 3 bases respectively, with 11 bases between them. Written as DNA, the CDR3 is TGTGCCAGCTCTCCGAACAGGGACTATGGCTACACCTTC. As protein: CASSPNRDYGYTF.

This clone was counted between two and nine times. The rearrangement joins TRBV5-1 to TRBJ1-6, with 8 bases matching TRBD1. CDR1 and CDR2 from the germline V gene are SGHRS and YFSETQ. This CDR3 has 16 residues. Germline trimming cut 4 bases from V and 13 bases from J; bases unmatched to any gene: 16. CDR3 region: CASSLTPGQAPGPLHF. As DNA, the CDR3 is TGCGCCAGCAGCCTGACCCCGGGACAGGCCCCAGGTCCCCTCCACTTT.

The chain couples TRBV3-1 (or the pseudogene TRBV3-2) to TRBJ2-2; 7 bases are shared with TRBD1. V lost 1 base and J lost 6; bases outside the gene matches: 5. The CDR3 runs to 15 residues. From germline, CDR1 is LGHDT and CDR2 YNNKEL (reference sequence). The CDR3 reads CASSQAPGGSGELFF. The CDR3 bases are TGTGCCAGCAGCCAAGCTCCAGGGGGATCCGGGGAGCTGTTTTTT.

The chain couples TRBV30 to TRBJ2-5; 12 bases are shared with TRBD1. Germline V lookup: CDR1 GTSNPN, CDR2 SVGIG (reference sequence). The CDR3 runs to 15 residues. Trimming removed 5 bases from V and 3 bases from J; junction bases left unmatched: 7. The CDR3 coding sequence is TGTGCCTGGCGCCCGGGACAGGGGGCAGAAGAGACCCAGTACTTC. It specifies CAWRPGQGAEETQYF.

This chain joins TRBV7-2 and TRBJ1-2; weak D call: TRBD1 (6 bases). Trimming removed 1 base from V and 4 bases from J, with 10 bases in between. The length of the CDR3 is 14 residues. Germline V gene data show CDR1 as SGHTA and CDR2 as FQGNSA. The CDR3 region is CASSLGQQGYGYTF. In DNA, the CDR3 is TGTGCCAGCAGCTTAGGTCAACAGGGCTATGGCTACACCTTC.

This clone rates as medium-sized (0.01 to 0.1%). CDR3 region: CASSIPWGRDYGYTF. The DNA for the CDR3 is TGTGCCAGTAGTATCCCTTGGGGGCGTGACTATGGCTACACCTTC. The chain carries TRBV19 and TRBJ1-2; D perhaps matches TRBD1 (6 bases). Germline V gives CDR1 LNHDA, CDR2 SQIVND (reference sequence). V lost 3 bases to trimming and J lost 3 bases, with 14 bases between them. The CDR3 runs 15 residues.

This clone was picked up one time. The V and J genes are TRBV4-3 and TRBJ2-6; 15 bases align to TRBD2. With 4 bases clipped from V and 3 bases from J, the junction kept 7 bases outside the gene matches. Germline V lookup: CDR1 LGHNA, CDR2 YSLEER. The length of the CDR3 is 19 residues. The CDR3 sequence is CASSPGTSGGLLGANVLTF. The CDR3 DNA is TGCGCCAGCAGCCCCGGGACTAGCGGGGGGCTTCTTGGGGCCAACGTCCTGACTTTC.

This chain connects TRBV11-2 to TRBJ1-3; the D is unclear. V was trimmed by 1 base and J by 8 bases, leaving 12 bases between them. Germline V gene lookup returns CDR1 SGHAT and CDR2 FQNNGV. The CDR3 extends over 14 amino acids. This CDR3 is CASSLVLGADTIYF. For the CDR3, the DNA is TGTGCCAGCAGCTTAGTTCTTGGTGCGGACACCATATATTTT.

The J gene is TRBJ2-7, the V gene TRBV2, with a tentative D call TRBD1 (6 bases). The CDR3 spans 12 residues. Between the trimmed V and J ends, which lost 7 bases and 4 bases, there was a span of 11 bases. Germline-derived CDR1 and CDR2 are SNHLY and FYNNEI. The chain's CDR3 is CASTPQGYEQYV. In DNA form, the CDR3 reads TGTGCCAGCACCCCACAGGGTTACGAGCAGTACGTC.

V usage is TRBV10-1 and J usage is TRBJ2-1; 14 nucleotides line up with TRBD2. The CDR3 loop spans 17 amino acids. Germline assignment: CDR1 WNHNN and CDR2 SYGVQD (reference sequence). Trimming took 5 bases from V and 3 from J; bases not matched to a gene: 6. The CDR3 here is CASSTGLAGEFYNEQFF. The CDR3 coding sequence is TGCGCCAGCAGTACGGGACTAGCGGGGGAGTTCTACAATGAGCAGTTCTTC.

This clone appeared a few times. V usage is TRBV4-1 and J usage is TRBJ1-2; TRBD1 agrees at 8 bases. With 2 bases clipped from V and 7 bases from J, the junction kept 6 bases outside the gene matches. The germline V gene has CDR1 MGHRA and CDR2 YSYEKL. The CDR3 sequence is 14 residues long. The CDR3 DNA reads TGCGCCAGCAGCCAATTCTCACAGGGGGGTGGCTACACCTTC. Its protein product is CASSQFSQGGGYTF.

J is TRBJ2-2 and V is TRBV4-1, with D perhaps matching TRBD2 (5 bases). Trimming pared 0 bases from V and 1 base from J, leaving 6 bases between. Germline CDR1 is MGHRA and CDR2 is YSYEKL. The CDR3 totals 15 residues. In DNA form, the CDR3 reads TGCGCCAGCAGCCAAGAGGCGGGGAACACCGGGGAGCTGTTTTTT. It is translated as CASSQEAGNTGELFF.